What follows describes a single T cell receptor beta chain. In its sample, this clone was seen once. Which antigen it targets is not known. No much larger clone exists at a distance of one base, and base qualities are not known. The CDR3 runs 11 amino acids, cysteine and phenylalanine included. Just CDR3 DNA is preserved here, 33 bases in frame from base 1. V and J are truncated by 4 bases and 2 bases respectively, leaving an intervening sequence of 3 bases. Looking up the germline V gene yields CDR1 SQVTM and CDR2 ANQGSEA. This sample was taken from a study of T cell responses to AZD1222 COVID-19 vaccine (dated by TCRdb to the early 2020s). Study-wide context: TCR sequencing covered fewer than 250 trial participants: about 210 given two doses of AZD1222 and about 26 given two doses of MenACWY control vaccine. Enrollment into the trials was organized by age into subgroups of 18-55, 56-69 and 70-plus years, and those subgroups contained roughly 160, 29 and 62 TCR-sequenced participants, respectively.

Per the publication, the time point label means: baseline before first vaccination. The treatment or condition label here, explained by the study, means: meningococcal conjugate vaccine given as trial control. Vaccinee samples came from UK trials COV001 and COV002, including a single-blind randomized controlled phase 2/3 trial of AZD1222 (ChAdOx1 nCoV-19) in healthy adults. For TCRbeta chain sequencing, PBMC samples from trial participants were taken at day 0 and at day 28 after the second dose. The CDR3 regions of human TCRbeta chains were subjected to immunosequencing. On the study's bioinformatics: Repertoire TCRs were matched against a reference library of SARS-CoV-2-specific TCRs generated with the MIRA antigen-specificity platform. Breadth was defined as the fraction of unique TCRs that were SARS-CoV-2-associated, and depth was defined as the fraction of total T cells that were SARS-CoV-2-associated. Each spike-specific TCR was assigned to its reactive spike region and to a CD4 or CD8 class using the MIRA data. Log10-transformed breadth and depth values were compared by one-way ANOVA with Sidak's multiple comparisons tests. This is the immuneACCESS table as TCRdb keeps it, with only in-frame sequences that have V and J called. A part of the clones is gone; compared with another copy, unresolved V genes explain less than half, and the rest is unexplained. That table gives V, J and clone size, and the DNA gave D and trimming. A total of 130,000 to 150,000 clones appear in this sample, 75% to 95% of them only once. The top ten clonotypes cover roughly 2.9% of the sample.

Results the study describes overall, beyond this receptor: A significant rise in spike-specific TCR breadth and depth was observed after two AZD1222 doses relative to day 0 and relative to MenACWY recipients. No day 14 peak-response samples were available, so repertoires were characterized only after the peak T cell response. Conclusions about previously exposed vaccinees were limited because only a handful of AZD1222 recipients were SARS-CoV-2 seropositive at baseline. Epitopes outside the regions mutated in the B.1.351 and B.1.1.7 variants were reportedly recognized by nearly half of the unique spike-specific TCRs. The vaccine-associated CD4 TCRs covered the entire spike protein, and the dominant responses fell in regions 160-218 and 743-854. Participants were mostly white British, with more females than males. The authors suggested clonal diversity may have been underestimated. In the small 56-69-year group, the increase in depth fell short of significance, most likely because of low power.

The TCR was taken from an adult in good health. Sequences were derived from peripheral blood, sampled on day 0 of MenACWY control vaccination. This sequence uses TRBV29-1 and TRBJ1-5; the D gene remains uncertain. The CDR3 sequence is CSVGGNQPQHF. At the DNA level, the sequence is TGCAGCGTTGGTGGCAATCAGCCCCAGCATTTT.